A single sample is the source of the 19 T cell receptor beta chains below, sequenced in a study of breast tumors, draining lymph nodes, adjacent tissues. Breast cancer patients provided tissue from their axillary draining lymph nodes. TCRdb reprocessed the multiplex PCR reads via MiXCR and lists one record per CDR3 protein. Seen here are some 110,000 distinct CDR3 sequences, 30% observed once, and the top ten hold 4.5% to 7%. Specimen: axillary lymph node tissue. The receptors stem from a female donor with breast cancer. Some clones in this sample may be carry-over from other donors' samples.

Details on this clonotype: The limits of the CDR3 on the DNA are not certain, so only TCRdb's listed CDR3 is given. The genes are TRBV9 and TRBJ2-1; TRBD2, the D gene given by the table, was not confirmed from the DNA. Germline loops: CDR1 SGDLS, CDR2 YYNGEE. The CDR3 spans 16 amino acids, including both terminal residues. CDR3 amino acids: CASSVGAGTGYSERFF.

The sample holds many counts of this clonotype. This chain joins TRBV20-1 and TRBJ1-2, with 9 bases aligning to TRBD1. J gave up 6 bases and V 5 bases, and 1 base lay outside the gene matches. Looked up from germline, CDR1 is DFQATT and CDR2 is SNEGSKA (reference sequence). The CDR3 spans 11 residues. CDR3 loop: CSADRGDGYTF. CDR3 in DNA: TGCAGTGCTGACAGGGGGGATGGCTACACCTTC.

The J gene is TRBJ2-3, the V gene TRBV5-1; 8 nucleotides agree with TRBD2. Germline lookup yields CDR1 SGHRS and CDR2 YFSETQ. Trimming removed 5 bases from V and 4 bases from J; junction bases left unmatched: 6. This CDR3 region has 14 residues. The DNA of the CDR3 is TGCGCCAGCAGGCGGGGACTAGGGGCAGATACGCAGTATTTT. Amino acid sequence: CASRRGLGADTQYF.

This clonotype came up many times. Germline is not matched at one junction end, which may reflect a read error. The chain has TRBV6-5 and TRBJ2-7, with D tentatively TRBD1 or TRBD2 (6 bases each). Germline CDR1 is MNHEY and CDR2 is SVGAGI. This CDR3 spans 16 amino acids. The CDR3 is CASSHSGAGVQYEQYF. The CDR3 DNA sequence: TGTGCCAGCAGTCACTCGGGGGCAGGGGTTCAGTACGAGCAGTACTTC.

This clonotype was seen repeatedly, ten times or more. V gene TRBV4-2 combines with J gene TRBJ1-4; 9 nucleotides line up with TRBD1. V was clipped by 0 bases and J by 8 bases; unmatched bases: 10. Germline-derived CDR1 and CDR2 are LGHNA and YNFKEQ. This CDR3 spans 17 amino acids. DNA for the CDR3: TGTGCCAGCAGCCAAGACCCATTGGACAGGGGAAAGGAAAAACTGTTTTTT. This codes for CASSQDPLDRGKEKLFF.

There are many counts of this clonotype. The rearrangement uses TRBV15 and TRBJ1-4, with D possibly being TRBD1 (6 bases). The CDR3 has 17 residues. The V end lost 1 base, the J end lost 5 bases, and 17 bases lay between the germline ends. Per germline, CDR1 LNHNV and CDR2 YYDKDF (reference sequence). The CDR3 spells CATSRGPPGQSNEKLFF. For the CDR3, the DNA is TGTGCCACCAGCAGAGGGCCCCCCGGACAGAGCAATGAAAAACTGTTTTTT.

This clonotype was found many times. The chain uses TRBV6-2 or TRBV6-3 and TRBJ1-2; D not certain. The length of the CDR3 is 14 residues. Trimming shortened V by 5 bases and J by 1 base, and 11 bases separated the two germline ends. Germline CDR1 reads MNHEY; CDR2 reads SVGEGT. The CDR3 here is CASSHPVFNYGYTF. In nucleotides, the CDR3 is TGTGCCAGCAGTCACCCGGTATTTAACTATGGCTACACCTTC.

There are many counts of this clonotype. At one end the junction does not follow the germline gene, possibly because of a read error. This chain uses TRBV7-2 with TRBJ2-1, with D possibly TRBD2 on 5 matching bases. CDR1 is SGHTA and CDR2 is FQGNSA in the germline V gene. The CDR3 extends over 15 amino acids. The CDR3 DNA reads TGCGCCAGCAGCTTGAGTGGGAGCTCCTACAATGAGCAGTTCTTC. It yields the protein CASSLSGSSYNEQFF.

This clonotype showed up just a few times. The chain is built from TRBV4-3 and TRBJ1-2, with D possibly being TRBD1 (5 bases). The ends were cut back, 1 base at V and 12 bases at J, with 15 bases in the middle. In germline, CDR1 is LGHNA, CDR2 YSLEER. This CDR3 is built from 13 residues. CDR3 bases: TGCGCCAGCAGCCAAGGCGGGGACTCTGGAAACACCTTC. Translated: CASSQGGDSGNTF.

This clonotype was detected ten times or more. The chain has TRBV4-1 and TRBJ2-5; 7 nucleotides line up with TRBD2. The germline CDR1 and CDR2 sequences are MGHRA and YSYEKL. This CDR3 has 16 residues. Unmatched junction bases numbered 10, after V lost 1 base and J lost 5 bases. In DNA, the CDR3 is TGCGCCAGCAGCCAAGTTCGGGGGGAGTGGTACGAGACCCAGTACTTC. Translating gives CASSQVRGEWYETQYF.

This clonotype was observed many times. Here the CDR3 reads CASSLSSTGGSPLHF. The CDR3 DNA is TGTGCCAGCAGCTTAAGTTCCACAGGGGGATCACCCCTCCACTTT. The V gene is TRBV7-3, the J gene TRBJ1-6; TRBD1 aligns across 8 bases. The CDR3 is 15 amino acids. V lost 1 base to trimming and J lost 10 bases; unmatched junction nucleotides: 6. Germline V gene lookup returns CDR1 SGHTA and CDR2 FQGTGA.

The sample holds many counts of this clonotype. The chain has TRBV5-4 and TRBJ2-2; D remains ambiguous. This CDR3 contains 15 residues. Germline assignment: CDR1 SGHNT and CDR2 YYREEE (reference sequence). Trimming stripped 0 bases from V and 4 bases from J, with 10 bases between. The CDR3 region has the DNA TGTGCCAGCAGCTTGGCGCGTCAGGCCACCGGGGAGCTGTTTTTT. Its protein product is CASSLARQATGELFF.

Of note for this clonotype: This may be a read error, as it is one base from a much larger clone. This rearrangement joins TRBV11-2 to TRBJ1-2; D possibly corresponds to TRBD1 (5 bases). V was cut by 7 bases and J by 2 bases, with 17 bases left in between. Germline CDR1 is SGHAT and CDR2 is FQNNGV. The CDR3 runs to 15 residues. CDR3 nucleotides: TGTGCCAGCACCTCCATGGACATTCCAAACTATGGCTACACCTTC. This encodes CASTSMDIPNYGYTF.

This clonotype has more than one count but fewer than ten. This clone may be a read error of a much larger clone one base away. The J gene is TRBJ2-5, the V gene TRBV13, with 7 nucleotides matching TRBD2. The CDR3 is made up of 19 amino acids. Germline CDR1 reads PRHDT; CDR2 reads FYEKMQ (reference sequence). The V gene end was trimmed by 2 bases and the J gene end by 0 bases; junction bases not matched to a gene: 15. The CDR3 sequence: CASSLPAIFLADHQETQYF. The CDR3 bases are TGTGCCAGCAGCTTACCCGCAATTTTCCTAGCGGACCACCAAGAGACCCAGTACTTC.

To note about this clonotype: Because the CDR3 is missing its conserved closing phenylalanine or tryptophan, this is likely a read error. Because the CDR3's place on the DNA is in doubt, the DNA is left out and the CDR3 is given as listed by TCRdb. This chain joins TRBV20-1 and TRBJ2-5; TRBD2, as called in the table, went unchecked against the DNA. Per germline, CDR1 DFQATT and CDR2 SNEGSKA (reference sequence). The CDR3 is made up of 8 amino acids, end residues included. CDR3 protein: CSAKGLAG.

Concerning this clonotype: One base away lies a much larger clone, so this may be a sequencing read error. This chain joins TRBV12-3 or TRBV12-4 and TRBJ1-5, with D perhaps TRBD1 (5 bases). Trimming took 3 bases from V and 2 from J, leaving 11 bases between them. There are 15 residues in the CDR3. Written as DNA, the CDR3 is TGTGCCAGCAGTTTCAACGTAGGGGGCAATCAGCCCCAGCATTTT. This sequence encodes CASSFNVGGNQPQHF.

On this clonotype: A much larger clone differs from this one at a single base, so this may be a read error. V gene TRBV6-1 combines with J gene TRBJ2-7; D remains unclear. The CDR3 length is 12 residues. Trimming took off 5 bases at V and 2 bases at J, with 7 bases between the two ends. In germline, CDR1 is MNHNS, CDR2 SASEGT. This CDR3 is CASSRRAYEQYF. CDR3 in DNA: TGTGCCAGCAGTCGGAGAGCCTACGAGCAGTACTTC.

Note on this clonotype: This CDR3 fails to terminate in the conserved phenylalanine or tryptophan, so it likely reflects a read error. The DNA is left out, because the CDR3 cannot be placed on it with certainty; the CDR3 is given as TCRdb lists it. The chain employs TRBV20-1 and TRBJ2-5; the table's D call of TRBD2 was not tested on the DNA. The CDR3 is 15 amino acids long, termini counted. Germline V gene data show CDR1 as DFQATT and CDR2 as SNEGSKA (reference sequence). The chain's CDR3 is CSAPAGGPPQETQHL.

This clonotype has only one observation. A junction end diverges from the germline sequence, so it may reflect a read error. The genes are TRBV7-8 and TRBJ1-1; 12 positions agree with TRBD1. Germline-derived CDR1 and CDR2 are SGHVS and FQNEAQ. The CDR3 is made up of 15 amino acids. As DNA, the CDR3 is TGTGCCAGCAGCTTAGCCGGGACAGGGGGCACTGAAGCTCTCTTT. Translated, it gives CASSLAGTGGTEALF.